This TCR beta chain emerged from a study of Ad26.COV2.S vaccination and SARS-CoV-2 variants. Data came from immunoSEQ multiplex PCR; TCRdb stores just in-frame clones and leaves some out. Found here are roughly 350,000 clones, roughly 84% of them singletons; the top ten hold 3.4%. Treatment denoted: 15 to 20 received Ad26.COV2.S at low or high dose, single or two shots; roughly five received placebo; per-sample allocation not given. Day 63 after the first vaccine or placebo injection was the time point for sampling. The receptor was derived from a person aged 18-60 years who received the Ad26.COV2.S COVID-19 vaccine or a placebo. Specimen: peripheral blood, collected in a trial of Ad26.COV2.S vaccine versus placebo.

The CDR3 protein is CATRSSDYEAFF. CDR3 nucleotides: TGTGCCACCAGGTCGTCCGACTATGAAGCTTTCTTT. This chain uses TRBV5-4 with TRBJ1-1; D gene uncertain. Trimming removed 9 bases at V and 7 bases at J, with 16 bases between. Germline-derived CDR1 and CDR2 are SGHNT and YYREEE (reference sequence). This CDR3 is 12 amino acids long.